Listed here is a single TCR beta chain. CDR3 length: 13 residues. CDR1 WSHSY and CDR2 SAAADI come from the germline V gene. Trimming removed 4 bases from V and 0 bases from J, with 4 bases in between. These data originate in a study of long-term antiretroviral therapy in people with HIV. Running of the v3.0 immunoSEQ assay took place at survey level. The protocol was immunoSEQ multiplex PCR, while the TCRdb copy is restricted to in-frame clones and leaves out a portion. This sample has tens of thousands of clones; around nine tenths occur once, and the top ten carry 3.5% to 4.5%. The clonotype comes from a man aged 55 to 70 with HIV. The source was unsorted PBMCs, collected 2.3 years after starting antiretroviral therapy. This chain joins TRBV10-2 and TRBJ1-3; no reliable D call. CDR3 residues: CASSGVSGNTIYF. The CDR3 DNA reads TGCGCCAGCAGTGGTGTCTCTGGAAACACCATATATTTT.